Listed below are T cell receptor beta chains from one sample, sequenced in a study of monozygotic twins with inflammatory bowel disease. No DNA is given; TCRdb re-called the 5' RACE reads and lists each CDR3 protein once. The listing records approximately 400,000 distinct CDR3 sequences. The sample taken for sequencing was blood. These receptors all stem from a human donor with ulcerative colitis or Crohn's disease, or a healthy co-twin of an affected twin (not recorded which). CDR3s include the opening cysteine and the closing phenylalanine or tryptophan.

V: TRBV15
length: 16
J: TRBJ1-6
CDR3: CATSRIVRRGDSPLHF

V: TRBV20-1
length: 11
J: TRBJ1-1
CDR3: CSARARTEAFF

V: TRBV6-6
length: 14
J: TRBJ2-7
CDR3: CASSLRDRSYEQYF

V: TRBV20-1
length: 14
J: TRBJ2-4
CDR3: CSARARTAKNIQYF

V: TRBV5-1
length: 15
J: TRBJ1-6
CDR3: CASRQGAAGNSPLHF

V: TRBV7-2
length: 16
J: TRBJ2-5
CDR3: CASSLAAGLAKETQYF

V: TRBV10-3
length: 12
J: TRBJ1-1
CDR3: CAISLGETEAFF

V: TRBV27
length: 16
J: TRBJ2-7
CDR3: CASSRLAGGRPHEQYF

V: TRBV27
length: 16
J: TRBJ2-1
CDR3: CASSPRGLHSYNEQFF

V: TRBV27
length: 18
J: TRBJ2-1
CDR3: CASSLISPGLAGEHEQFF

V: TRBV29-1
length: 11
J: TRBJ2-7
CDR3: CSGTSGYEQYF

V: TRBV14
length: 15
J: TRBJ1-1
CDR3: CASSRYRGLRTEAFF

V: TRBV7-2
length: 13
J: TRBJ1-2
CDR3: CASSAGSRYGYTF

V: TRBV5-4
length: 13
J: TRBJ2-2
CDR3: CASSLGLAGGLFF

V: TRBV30
length: 13
J: TRBJ2-1
CDR3: CAWTTSGGNEQFF

V: TRBV9
length: 15
J: TRBJ2-1
CDR3: CASSVEGLNYNEQFF

V: TRBV15
length: 14
J: TRBJ2-7
CDR3: CATSKPSGSYEQYF

V: TRBV15
length: 17
J: TRBJ1-6
CDR3: CATSRPPGQGQNSPLHF

V: TRBV2
length: 15
J: TRBJ1-4
CDR3: CASSRRGGGNEKLFF

V: TRBV5-1
length: 15
J: TRBJ1-1
CDR3: CASSLATGWETEAFF

V: TRBV27
length: 18
J: TRBJ2-3
CDR3: CASSLSSQRGTSTDTQYF

V: TRBV28
length: 11
J: TRBJ2-1
CDR3: CAIIAGAKQFF

V: TRBV29-1
length: 12
J: TRBJ2-5
CDR3: CSARQGYETQYF

V: TRBV7-9
length: 13
J: TRBJ2-5
CDR3: CASTLGTQETQYF

V: TRBV4-2
length: 15
J: TRBJ1-2
CDR3: CASSQDKGQGYGYTF

V: TRBV7-3
length: 21
J: TRBJ2-5
CDR3: CASSLSSTGRSRVREQETQYF

V: TRBV18
length: 14
J: TRBJ2-1
CDR3: CASSPASSYNEQFF

V: TRBV27
length: 16
J: TRBJ2-2
CDR3: CASSLVSGRYTGELFF

V: TRBV9
length: 16
J: TRBJ2-2
CDR3: CASSVGHRGQSGELFF

V: TRBV9
length: 15
J: TRBJ2-2
CDR3: CASSVGLVNTGELFF

V: TRBV5-1
length: 15
J: TRBJ1-1
CDR3: CASRPTGVRVAEAFF